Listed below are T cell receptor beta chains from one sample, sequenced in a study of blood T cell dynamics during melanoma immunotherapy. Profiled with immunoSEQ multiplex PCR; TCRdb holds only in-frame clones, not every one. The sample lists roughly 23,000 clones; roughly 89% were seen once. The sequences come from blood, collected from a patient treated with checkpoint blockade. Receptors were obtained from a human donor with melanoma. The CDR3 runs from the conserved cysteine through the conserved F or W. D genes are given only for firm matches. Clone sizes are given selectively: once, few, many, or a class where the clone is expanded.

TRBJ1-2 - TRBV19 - TGTGCCAGTAGTATAGCCGGAGGGACGAGGGGCTACACCTTC CASSIAGGTRGYTF
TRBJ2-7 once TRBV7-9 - TGTGCCAGCAGCCAAAACGATAGCCCTCTCTTC CASSQNDSPLF
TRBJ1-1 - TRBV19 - TGTGCCAGTAGTCAAGGGAGACAGAACACTGAAGCTTTCTTT CASSQGRQNTEAFF
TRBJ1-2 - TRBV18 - TGTGCCAGCTCACTCCGCGGGCACAGGGACTATGGCTACACCTTC CASSLRGHRDYGYTF
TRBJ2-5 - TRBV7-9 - TGTGCCAGCAGCTTATGGGGGAGTAGCGGCCCGTACCAAGAGACCCAGTACTTC CASSLWGSSGPYQETQYF
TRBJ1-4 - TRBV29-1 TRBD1 TGCAGCGCCGGCAGGGGGGCGGCAGCTAATGAAAAACTGTTTTTT CSAGRGAAANEKLFF
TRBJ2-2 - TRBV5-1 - TGCGCCAGCTCCAGAAGGGGCGGCGCCGGGGAGCTGTTTTTT CASSRRGGAGELFF
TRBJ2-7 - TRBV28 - TGTGCCAGTATAGAACAGGGTCGGCAGTACTTC CASIEQGRQYF
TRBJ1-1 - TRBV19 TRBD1 TGTGCCAGTAGTAGGGACAGGGGGATCACTGAAGCTTTCTTT CASSRDRGITEAFF
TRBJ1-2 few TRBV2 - TGTGCCAGCAGTGAAGTTTCGCCGTCCAGGACTAAGTTTATTGGCTACACCTTC CASSEVSPSRTKFIGYTF
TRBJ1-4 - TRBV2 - TGTGCCAGCAGTGCCGGCAGGGAATATGAAAAACTGTTTTTT CASSAGREYEKLFF
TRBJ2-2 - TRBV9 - TGTGCCAGCCGCGCCAGGGGAGACGGGACCGGGGAGCTGTTTTTT CASRARGDGTGELFF
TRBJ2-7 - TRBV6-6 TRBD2 TGTGCCAGCAGTCCAAGCGGGGGAGAGCAGTACTTC CASSPSGGEQYF
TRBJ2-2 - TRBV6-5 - TGTGCCAGCGGACATAGCTTTCGGGAAACCGGGGAGCTGTTTTTT CASGHSFRETGELFF
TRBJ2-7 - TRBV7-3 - TGTGCCAGCAGCTTAGGGTTGGGGGCTTCCTACGAGCAGTACTTC CASSLGLGASYEQYF
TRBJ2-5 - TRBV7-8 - TGTGCCAGCAGCGCGACTAGTAAGACCCAGTACTTC CASSATSKTQYF
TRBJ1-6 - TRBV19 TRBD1 TGTGCCAGTAGTACCCTGGACAGGGGGGGATCACCCCTCCACTTT CASSTLDRGGSPLHF
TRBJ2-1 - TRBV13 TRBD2 TGTGCCAGCAGCAACCGGGGGACTAGCGGGAGTAATGAGCAGTTCTTC CASSNRGTSGSNEQFF
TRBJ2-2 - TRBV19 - TGTGCCAGTAGTATAGTATCAAGCGGGAACACCGGGGAGCTGTTTTTT CASSIVSSGNTGELFF
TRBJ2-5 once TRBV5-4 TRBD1 TGTGCCAGCAGCTATCCGGGACAGCAAGAGACCCAGTACTTC CASSYPGQQETQYF
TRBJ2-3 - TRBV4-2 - TGTGCCAGCAGCCAAGAACAGAGTCGTTACACAGATACGCAGTATTTT CASSQEQSRYTDTQYF
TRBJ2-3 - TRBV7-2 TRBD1 TGTGCCTCCTGCCGACAGGGTGGAGGAGATACGCAGTATTTT CASCRQGGGDTQYF
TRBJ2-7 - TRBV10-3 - TGTGCCATCAGTGAGTCCGGATGGCCCCAGGTCTACGAGCAGTACTTC CAISESGWPQVYEQYF
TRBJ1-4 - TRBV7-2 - TGTGCCAGCAGCTTGCCGCGTGGCTTATATAATGAAAAACTGTTTTTT CASSLPRGLYNEKLFF
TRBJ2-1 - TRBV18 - TGTGCCAGCTCACCAGGAGTAGGCTACAATGAGCAGTTCTTC CASSPGVGYNEQFF
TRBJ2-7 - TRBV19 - TGTGCCAGTAGTACCCTCCGGGTCTCCTACGAGCAGTACTTC CASSTLRVSYEQYF
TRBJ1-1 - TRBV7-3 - TGTGCCAGCAGCTTAGGTGAGAACACTGAAGCTTTCTTT CASSLGENTEAFF
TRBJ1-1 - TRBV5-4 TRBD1 TGTGCCAGCTGGAGGACAGGCGAAGAAGCTTTCTTT CASWRTGEEAFF
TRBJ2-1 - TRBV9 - TGTGCCAGCAGCGTAGCGGCTAGCATTGAGCAGTTCTTC CASSVAASIEQFF
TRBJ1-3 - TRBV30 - TGTGCCTGGAGCTCAGGCCAAGGCACCATATATTTT CAWSSGQGTIYF
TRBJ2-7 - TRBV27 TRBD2 TGTGCCAGCAGTAGCGGGAGGGCCCAATACGAGCAGTACTTC CASSSGRAQYEQYF
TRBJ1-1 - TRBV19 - TGTGCCAGCTTTGACAGCCCGAAAGCTTTCTTT CASFDSPKAFF
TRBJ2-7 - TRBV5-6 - TGTGCCAGCAGCTTGGAGTATGGGGGGACATCCAGGAACGAGCAGTACTTC CASSLEYGGTSRNEQYF
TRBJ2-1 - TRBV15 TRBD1 TGTGCCACCAGCAGAGGACAGGGGACCTACAATGAGCAGTTCTTC CATSRGQGTYNEQFF
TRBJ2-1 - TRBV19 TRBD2 TGTGCCAGTAGTAAGGGACTAGCGGGGGGCTCCTACAATGAGCAGTTCTTC CASSKGLAGGSYNEQFF
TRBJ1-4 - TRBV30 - TGTGCCTGGAGTGTTCCGGGAACCTGGCTCGCTAATGAAAAACTGTTTTTT CAWSVPGTWLANEKLFF
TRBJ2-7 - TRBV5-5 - TGTGCCAGCAGCTTGGGGGTTGACTCCTACGAGCAGTACTTC CASSLGVDSYEQYF
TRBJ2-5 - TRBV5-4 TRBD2 TGTGCCAGCAGCCTAGCGGGGGGGCACGGGGAGACCCAGTACTTC CASSLAGGHGETQYF
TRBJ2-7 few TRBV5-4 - TGTGCCAGCAGCTTGGCCGGTAGCGTCCACGAGCAGTACTTC CASSLAGSVHEQYF
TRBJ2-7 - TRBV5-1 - TGCGCCAGCAGCTTGACCAGTCAAACGGGGGAGCAGTACTTC CASSLTSQTGEQYF
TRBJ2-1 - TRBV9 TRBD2 TGTGCCAGCAGCGTGGGGGGAGGGATTTACAATGAGCAGTTCTTC CASSVGGGIYNEQFF
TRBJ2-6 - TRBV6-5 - TGTGCCAGCAGCCCCGGGGGCTCGGGGGCCAACGTCCTGACTTTC CASSPGGSGANVLTF
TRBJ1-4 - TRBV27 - TGTGCCAGCAGTCAGCGACGGGTAGTTGAAAAACTGTTTTTT CASSQRRVVEKLFF
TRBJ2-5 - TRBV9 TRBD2 TGTGCCAGCAGCGTTTCTAGCGGAAGGGCCAAAGAGACCCAGTACTTC CASSVSSGRAKETQYF
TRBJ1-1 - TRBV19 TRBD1 TGTGCCAGTAGTCCCAGGGGGGTCACTGAAGCTTTCTTT CASSPRGVTEAFF
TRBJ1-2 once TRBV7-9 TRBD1 TGTGCCAGCAGCCCGAGGGACAGGGAAGACTATGGCTACACCTTC CASSPRDREDYGYTF
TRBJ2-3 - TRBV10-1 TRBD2 TGCGCCAGCAGTGAGTCAGGACTAGCGCCAAGGTGGTATTTT CASSESGLAPRWYF
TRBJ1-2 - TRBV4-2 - TGTGCCAGCAGCCAGGCCATGGGGGCGAGGGACTATGGCTACACCTTC CASSQAMGARDYGYTF
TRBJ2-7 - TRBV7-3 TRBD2 TGTGCCAGCAGCTTAGGGACTAGCGAGACATACGAGCAGTACTTC CASSLGTSETYEQYF
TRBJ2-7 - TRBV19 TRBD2 TGTGCCAGCCAACTAGCGGGTGGAAGCTACGAGCAGTACTTC CASQLAGGSYEQYF
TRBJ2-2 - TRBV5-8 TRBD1 TGTGCCAGCAGCCACAGGGGAGCTACCGGGGAGCTGTTTTTT CASSHRGATGELFF
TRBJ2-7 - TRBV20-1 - TGCAGTGCCCCGACGGACAGTCAGCAGTACTTC CSAPTDSQQYF
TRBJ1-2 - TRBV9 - TGTGCCAGCAGCCCACACCTCCGGGAGGGTATTGGCTACACCTTC CASSPHLREGIGYTF
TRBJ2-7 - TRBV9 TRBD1 TGTGCCAGCAGCATATCTACAGGGGTGAACTACGAGCAGTACTTC CASSISTGVNYEQYF
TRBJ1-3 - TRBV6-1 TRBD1 TGTGCCAGCAGATCAGACAGGGTCAACACCATATATTTT CASRSDRVNTIYF
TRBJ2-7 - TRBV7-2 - TGTGCCAGCAGCTTAGTTTCTGGGTACGAGCAGTACTTC CASSLVSGYEQYF
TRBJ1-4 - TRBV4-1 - TGCGCCAGCAGCCAAGTAGGGACCATCCTGGGGGAAAAACTGTTTTTT CASSQVGTILGEKLFF